What follows are 4 T cell receptor beta chains derived from one specimen sequenced in a study of identical twins. Via MiXCR, TCRdb re-called the 5' RACE reads, giving one row per CDR3 protein. This table has 600,000 to 700,000 distinct CDR3 sequences, 20% to 25% appearing once. The sample was also linked to a second study, of T cells expressing NK-cell markers.

The sequenced sample was PBMCs. The receptors derive from a woman in her late teens or twenties in good health.

This clonotype has just a few counts. Here the CDR3 reads CSAIGPGGSTDTQYF. The CDR3, as DNA: TGCAGTGCTATTGGCCCAGGGGGTAGCACAGATACGCAGTATTTT. This chain joins TRBV20-1 and TRBJ2-3, with TRBD1 matching 7 bases. The V gene end was trimmed by 4 bases and the J gene end by 0 bases; junction bases not matched to a gene: 7. Per germline, CDR1 DFQATT and CDR2 SNEGSKA (reference sequence). The CDR3 covers 15 residues.

This clonotype was found many times. The V call is TRBV5-1, the J call TRBJ2-5; the match to TRBD2 covers 13 bases. The CDR3 contains 16 residues. Germline loops: CDR1 SGHRS, CDR2 YFSETQ. Trimming cost V 0 bases and J 3 bases; bases outside gene matches: 2. The DNA of the CDR3 is TGCGCCAGCAGCTTGGCCGGGACTAGCGGGGAAGAGACCCAGTACTTC. Amino acids: CASSLAGTSGEETQYF.

This clonotype has only a few counts. The chain joins TRBV25-1 to TRBJ2-7; D is undetermined. Germline values: CDR1 MGHDK, CDR2 SYGVNS. The CDR3 contains 11 residues. With 7 bases removed from V and 9 bases from J, the gap between germline ends came to 13 bases. The CDR3 nucleotides are TGTGCCAGCACCTATAAATACTGGCAGTACTTC. It codes for CASTYKYWQYF.

The chain combines TRBV7-9 with TRBJ2-7, with unresolved D. The CDR3 has 13 residues. Trimming removed 0 bases from V and 5 bases from J, with 8 bases in between. Germline V CDR1 and CDR2: SEHNR, FQNEAQ (reference sequence). DNA of the CDR3: TGTGCCAGCAGCTTAGCGCCAGGTAACGAGCAGTACTTC. Its protein product is CASSLAPGNEQYF.